This record concerns one T cell receptor (beta chain) sequence. Its cognate antigen is unknown. This specimen comes from a study of shared clonotypes between healthy human individuals. Across the study: Per donor, CD8 memory used one plate, CD8 naive used two, CD4 memory used three and CD4 naive used three.

Only in-frame clones appear in the TCRdb table, and some are missing; sequencing was by immunoSEQ multiplex PCR. The sample consists of 2 million to 2.5 million clones, about 95% of them appearing once. Study-wide points: It was anticipated that sequencing depth would influence how many clonotypes donors shared.

Trimming stripped 7 bases from V and 4 bases from J, with 17 bases between. The CDR3 sequence is 14 residues long. Germline assignment: CDR1 MNHNY and CDR2 SVGAGI (reference sequence). The V and J genes are TRBV6-6 and TRBJ2-7; D is perhaps TRBD1 or TRBD2 (6 bases each). The clonotype originates from a man younger than 35 in good health. The sequencing sample was made of naive CD4+ T cells sorted from blood. This sample's subset: CD45RA+ positively selected. The CDR3 coding sequence is TGTGCCAGCACTCTCGTCGGGGGCAAATACGAGCAGTACTTC. Amino acids: CASTLVGGKYEQYF.